The present T cell receptor beta chain was sequenced within a study of T cells in Graves' hyperthyroidism and ophthalmopathy. Study-level background: Staff took peripheral blood when the initial diagnosis was made, before any treatment began. Regarding the study as a whole: Blood samples included most of the expanded thyroid clonotypes exceeding 0.001. A model using 13 V-J features told ophthalmopathy apart from stable hyperthyroidism.

Amplification targeted TCR beta CDR3 regions from RNA transcripts. An initial round of RT-PCR targeting the TCR CDR3 relied on the HTBI primer set. TCRdb reanalysed the multiplex PCR reads using MiXCR and keeps one entry per CDR3 protein. The sample shows roughly 510,000 distinct CDR3 sequences, less than 25% of them seen only once. The authors obtained PBMCs from 10 ml of fresh peripheral blood. This clonotype was counted many times. Its specificity is not known. Trimming took 0 bases from V and 8 from J, leaving 13 bases between them. The CDR3 has 13 amino acids. CDR1 is GTSNPN and CDR2 is SVGIG in the germline V gene (reference sequence).

The chain couples TRBV30 to TRBJ1-2, with a weak D call TRBD1 (5 bases). This clonotype was sampled from a man between 18 and 29 years old with Graves' hyperthyroidism. The source material was blood. The DNA of the CDR3 is TGTGCCTGGAGTGTAAGCCAGGGAGGAGGCTACACCTTC. The encoded protein is CAWSVSQGGGYTF. Full variable domain (rest looked up from reference TRBV30 and TRBJ1-2): SQTIHQWPATLVQPVGSPLSLECTVEGTSNPNLYWYRQAAGRGLQLLFYSVGIGQISSEVPQNLSASRPQDRQFILSSKKLLLSDSGFYLCAWSVSQGGGYTFGSGTRLTVV.